The 26 T cell receptor beta chains reported below all come from one sample, sequenced in a study of cytomegalovirus exposure and HLA in healthy donors. Vbeta (60) and Jbeta (13) primers were used in the PCR. Repertoires were generated with immunoSEQ multiplex PCR, while TCRdb's copy carries only in-frame clones and drops some. Seen here are about 90,000 clones, roughly three quarters observed once, and the top ten hold around 3%. Sequences were obtained from PBMCs. The receptors come from a man under 40 in good health and CMV-seronegative.

The rearrangement links TRBV5-8 to TRBJ2-7, with TRBD2 as a possible D gene (6 bases). The CDR3 is 15 amino acids. Germline V CDR1 and CDR2: SGHTS, YDEGEE. V lost 0 bases and J 3 bases, leaving 13 bases between the germline ends. CDR3 bases: TGTGCCAGCAGCTTGGGGGGTAGCGGACTCTACGAGCAGTACTTC. Translation gives CASSLGGSGLYEQYF.

The chain recombines TRBV5-8 with TRBJ1-1, with D perhaps matching TRBD1 (5 bases). The CDR3 runs 15 residues. V was pared by 6 bases and J by 5 bases, with 20 bases between. The germline V gene has CDR1 SGHTS and CDR2 YDEGEE. In DNA form, the CDR3 reads TGTGCCAGCACCCCCGTGAAAGGGGTCGGGACTGAAGCTTTCTTT. Encoded protein: CASTPVKGVGTEAFF.

The chain is built from TRBV5-1 and TRBJ2-6; TRBD1 matches at 8 bases. The CDR3 totals 18 residues. V shed 4 bases and J 1 base; nucleotides not matched to a gene: 10. Germline CDR1 reads SGHRS; CDR2 reads YFSETQ. The CDR3 DNA reads TGCGCCAGCAGCGTAGGACAGGGTCTAACTTCTGGGGCCAACGTCCTGACTTTC. Translation: CASSVGQGLTSGANVLTF.

The rearrangement joins TRBV5-1 to TRBJ2-7, with 10 bases that match TRBD1. The CDR3 is made up of 15 amino acids. CDR1 and CDR2 (germline): SGHRS, YFSETQ. Trimming at V came to 3 bases and at J to 5 bases, leaving 8 bases not matched to a gene. The CDR3 DNA follows: TGCGCCAGCAGCTCGGCGGGACAGGGGTACGACGAGCAGTACTTC. Amino acids: CASSSAGQGYDEQYF.

V is TRBV5-4 and J is TRBJ1-4; D is perhaps TRBD1 (5 bases). Trimming left V 1 base short and J 6 bases short, with 7 bases between. The CDR3 is made up of 13 amino acids. Per germline, CDR1 SGHNT and CDR2 YYREEE (reference sequence). The CDR3 nucleotides read TGTGCCAGCAGCTTGAAAGGGGATGAAAAACTGTTTTTT. Its translation: CASSLKGDEKLFF.

The chain recombines TRBV5-5 with TRBJ1-6; D remains ambiguous. V dropped 7 bases and J dropped 9 bases, with 17 bases sitting between them. Germline loops: CDR1 SGHKS, CDR2 YYEKEE (reference sequence). The CDR3 runs to 14 residues. CDR3 sequence: CASSPDRSGSPLHF. DNA for the CDR3: TGTGCCAGCTCCCCGGACCGTAGCGGTTCACCCCTCCACTTT.

The V and J genes are TRBV29-1 and TRBJ2-6; D gene unclear. V lost 5 bases to trimming and J lost 2 bases, with 7 bases between them. The CDR3 contains 13 residues. Per germline, CDR1 SQVTM and CDR2 ANQGSEA. CDR3 in amino acids: CSVSETGANVLTF. The CDR3 DNA sequence: TGCAGCGTTTCGGAGACTGGGGCCAACGTCCTGACTTTC.

This clone has a handful of counts. The chain employs TRBV4-2 and TRBJ1-1; 9 bases fit TRBD1. Unmatched junction bases numbered 6, after V lost 1 base and J lost 6 bases. Germline V gives CDR1 LGHNA, CDR2 YNFKEQ. The CDR3 is 15 residues long. The CDR3 is CASSQGDRDGPEAFF. The CDR3 DNA is TGTGCCAGCAGCCAAGGGGACAGGGACGGCCCTGAAGCTTTCTTT.

CDR3 residues: CASSGQGQGSTGELFF. The CDR3 DNA is TGTGCCAGCTCAGGACAGGGGCAGGGGAGCACCGGGGAGCTGTTTTTT. The chain is built from TRBV18 and TRBJ2-2; TRBD1 agrees at 9 bases. The CDR3 is 16 amino acids. The trim removed 5 bases at V and 4 bases at J, leaving 8 bases unmatched. Germline V CDR1 and CDR2: KGHSH, LQKENI.

The V and J genes are TRBV5-6 and TRBJ1-5, with D possibly TRBD1 on 5 matching bases. This CDR3 is 14 amino acids long. V lost 1 base, J lost 7 bases, and 12 bases lay in between. Per the germline V gene, CDR1 is SGHDT and CDR2 is YYEEEE. CDR3 residues: CASSLWGVYQPQHF. CDR3 bases: TGTGCCAGCAGCTTGTGGGGGGTCTACCAGCCCCAGCATTTT.

V is TRBV30 and J is TRBJ2-7; perhaps TRBD2 as D (5 bases). V was clipped by 4 bases and J by 6 bases, with 19 bases between them. This CDR3 spans 14 amino acids. Per the germline V gene, CDR1 is GTSNPN and CDR2 is SVGIG (reference sequence). DNA for the CDR3: TGTGCCTGGACGAGTGGACCCCGAGGAGGCGAGCAGTACTTC. Translated: CAWTSGPRGGEQYF. Together with reference TRBV30 and TRBJ2-7, the CDR3 gives the full variable domain: SQTIHQWPATLVQPVGSPLSLECTVEGTSNPNLYWYRQAAGRGLQLLFYSVGIGQISSEVPQNLSASRPQDRQFILSSKKLLLSDSGFYLCAWTSGPRGGEQYFGPGTRLTVT.

The chain has TRBV4-1 and TRBJ2-5; the match to TRBD2 covers 11 bases. This CDR3 is 17 amino acids long. J was trimmed by 5 bases and V by 1 base; bases with no gene match: 9. CDR1 and CDR2 (germline): MGHRA, YSYEKL. CDR3 loop: CASSQGNSGGAWETQYF. CDR3 DNA: TGCGCCAGCAGCCAAGGGAATAGCGGGGGGGCCTGGGAGACCCAGTACTTC.

The genes are TRBV7-2 and TRBJ2-2; D call uncertain. Germline CDR1 is SGHTA and CDR2 is FQGNSA. V was shortened by 5 bases and J by 6 bases, with 7 bases between the two germline ends. The CDR3 has 12 amino acids. The CDR3 sequence: CASSPFPGELFF. The CDR3 region has the DNA TGTGCCAGCAGCCCTTTCCCCGGGGAGCTGTTTTTT.

This clone was recorded a few times. This chain links TRBV28 with TRBJ2-7; 8 bases are shared with TRBD1. This CDR3 is built from 14 residues. Germline lookup yields CDR1 MDHEN and CDR2 SYDVKM. Germline trimming cut 7 bases from V and 0 bases from J; bases unmatched to any gene: 5. CDR3 amino acids: CASTPGQASYEQYF. The CDR3 DNA reads as TGTGCCAGCACCCCGGGACAGGCCTCCTACGAGCAGTACTTC.

The chain is built from TRBV18 and TRBJ1-2; D gene uncertain. The CDR3 spans 15 residues. V lost 2 bases, J lost 3 bases, and 13 bases lay in between. Germline V lookup: CDR1 KGHSH, CDR2 LQKENI. As DNA, the CDR3 is TGTGCCAGCTCACCAATCCCAAAACAATACTATGGCTACACCTTC. It yields the protein CASSPIPKQYYGYTF.

This chain links TRBV5-8 with TRBJ1-3; TRBD1 agrees at 7 bases. The CDR3 runs 15 residues. V shed 5 bases, J shed 2 bases, and the junction held 7 bases outside the gene matches. Per germline, CDR1 SGHTS and CDR2 YDEGEE. The chain's CDR3 is CASSSQGRTGNTIYF. Written as DNA, the CDR3 is TGTGCCAGCAGTTCACAGGGGAGGACTGGAAACACCATATATTTT. Supplemented by reference TRBV5-8 and TRBJ1-3, the full variable domain reads EAGVTQSPTHLIKTRGQQATLRCSPISGHTSVYWYQQALGLGLQFLLWYDEGEERNRGNFPPRFSGRQFPNYSSELNVNALELEDSALYLCASSSQGRTGNTIYFGEGSWLTVV.

CDR3 amino acids: CASSQLWDRGYNSPLHF. The CDR3 nucleotides are TGTGCCAGCAGCCAACTATGGGACAGGGGCTATAATTCACCCCTCCACTTT. This chain uses TRBV27 with TRBJ1-6; 10 bases are a match to TRBD1. CDR3 length: 17 amino acids. Germline CDR1 and CDR2: MNHEY and SMNVEV (reference sequence). J was trimmed by 3 bases and V by 6 bases; bases with no gene match: 8.

V usage is TRBV5-1 and J usage is TRBJ2-5, with 8 bases identical to TRBD1. This CDR3 is 13 amino acids long. Germline trimming cut 6 bases from V and 5 bases from J; bases unmatched to any gene: 6. Germline V gene sequence: CDR1 SGHRS, CDR2 YFSETQ. The CDR3 DNA follows: TGCGCCAGCAACTCGGACAGGGTTGAGACCCAGTACTTC. This encodes CASNSDRVETQYF. The full variable domain, rest sourced from reference TRBV5-1 and TRBJ2-5, is KAGVTQTPRYLIKTRGQQVTLSCSPISGHRSVSWYQQTPGQGLQFLFEYFSETQRNKGNFPGRFSGRQFSNSRSEMNVSTLELGDSALYLCASNSDRVETQYFGPGTRLLVL.

V gene TRBV4-2 combines with J gene TRBJ2-2, with a tentative D call TRBD1 (6 bases). This CDR3 has 14 residues. Germline CDR1 and CDR2: LGHNA and YNFKEQ. Trimming pared 5 bases from V and 6 bases from J, leaving 13 bases between. In DNA, the CDR3 is TGTGCCAGCAGCGGGACACTTGGGGCCGGGGAGCTGTTTTTT. This encodes CASSGTLGAGELFF.

CDR3 sequence: CASSWTGVTYEQYF. The DNA of the CDR3 is TGCGCCAGCAGCTGGACAGGGGTAACCTACGAGCAGTACTTC. The chain uses TRBV5-1 and TRBJ2-7, with 9 bases aligning to TRBD1. V lost 3 bases, J lost 2 bases, and 3 bases stayed unmatched. Germline values: CDR1 SGHRS, CDR2 YFSETQ. The length of the CDR3 is 14 residues.

This clone has only one observation. V is TRBV10-1 and J is TRBJ2-3; TRBD2 agrees at 10 bases. V lost 1 base to trimming and J lost 8 bases; unmatched junction nucleotides: 3. Per germline, CDR1 WNHNN and CDR2 SYGVQD (reference sequence). The CDR3 totals 14 residues. DNA for the CDR3: TGCGCCAGCAGTGAGTTGAGGACTAGCGGTACGCAGTATTTT. Translation: CASSELRTSGTQYF.

J is TRBJ2-7 and V is TRBV28; a possible D gene is TRBD2 (7 bases). Germline V gene lookup returns CDR1 MDHEN and CDR2 SYDVKM. V was cut by 8 bases and J by 5 bases, with 25 bases left in between. The CDR3 length is 16 residues. CDR3 loop: CASLTRGGGEAHEQYF. The CDR3 region has the DNA TGTGCCAGCCTCACCCGTGGAGGGGGGGAGGCCCACGAGCAGTACTTC.

The chain uses TRBV5-1 and TRBJ2-7; D may be TRBD2 (5 bases). The CDR3 is made up of 14 amino acids. Trimming cost V 0 bases and J 0 bases, with 7 bases left between them. CDR1 and CDR2 (germline): SGHRS, YFSETQ. CDR3 in DNA: TGCGCCAGCAGCTTGGCGAGGGACTCCTACGAGCAGTACTTC. This translates into CASSLARDSYEQYF.

This clone was seen more than once but under ten times. Other DNA sequences in this specimen translate into the identical CDR3. The chain joins TRBV19 to TRBJ1-1; 11 bases agree with TRBD1. The J segment lost 4 bases and the V segment lost 3 bases, leaving 4 bases of the junction unmatched. The CDR3 is made up of 15 amino acids. Germline values: CDR1 LNHDA, CDR2 SQIVND (reference sequence). The CDR3 loop is CASSIGTGGGTEAFF. CDR3 in DNA: TGTGCCAGTAGTATCGGGACAGGGGGTGGCACTGAAGCTTTCTTT.

CDR3 DNA sequence: TGTGCCAGCAGCTTGGCCGGGAGGAACACTGAAGCTTTCTTT. Translated: CASSLAGRNTEAFF. The rearrangement uses TRBV5-4 and TRBJ1-1; D gene unclear. V was clipped by 0 bases and J by 1 base, with 7 bases between them. Germline V gives CDR1 SGHNT, CDR2 YYREEE (reference sequence). This CDR3 spans 14 amino acids.

The genes are TRBV6-5 and TRBJ1-1, with a possible D match to TRBD1 (5 bases). Germline loops: CDR1 MNHEY, CDR2 SVGAGI. The CDR3 has 15 residues. V lost 0 bases and J 3 bases, leaving 11 bases between the germline ends. The CDR3 sequence is CASSYSGGSDTEAFF. DNA of the CDR3: TGTGCCAGCAGTTACTCTGGGGGGTCGGACACTGAAGCTTTCTTT.